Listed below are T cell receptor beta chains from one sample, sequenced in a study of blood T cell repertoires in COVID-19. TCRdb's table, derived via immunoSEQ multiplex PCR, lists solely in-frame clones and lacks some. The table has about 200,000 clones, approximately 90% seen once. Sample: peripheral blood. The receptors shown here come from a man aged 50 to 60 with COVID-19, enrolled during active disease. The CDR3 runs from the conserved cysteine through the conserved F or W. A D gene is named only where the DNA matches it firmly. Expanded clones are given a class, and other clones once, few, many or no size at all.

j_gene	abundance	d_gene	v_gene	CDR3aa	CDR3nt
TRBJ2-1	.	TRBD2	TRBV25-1	CASSELLAVNNEQFF	TGTGCCAGCAGTGAATTACTAGCGGTTAACAATGAGCAGTTCTTC
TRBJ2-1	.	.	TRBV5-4	CASSLGMAESSYNEQFF	TGTGCCAGCAGCTTGGGGATGGCGGAGAGCTCCTACAATGAGCAGTTCTTC
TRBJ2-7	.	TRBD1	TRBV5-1	CASSRLGTGLYEQYF	TGCGCCAGCAGCCGACTTGGGACAGGGTTGTACGAGCAGTACTTC
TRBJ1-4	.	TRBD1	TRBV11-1	CASSRGGQGEKKLFF	TGTGCCAGCAGCAGGGGAGGACAGGGGGAGAAAAAACTGTTTTTT
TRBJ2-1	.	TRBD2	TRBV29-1	CSVESPAGGRLNEQFF	TGCAGCGTTGAATCCCCAGCGGGAGGGCGGTTGAATGAGCAGTTCTTC
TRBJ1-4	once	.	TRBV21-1	CASSEHRGPEKLFF	TGTGCCAGCAGCGAGCACAGGGGGCCTGAAAAACTGTTTTTT
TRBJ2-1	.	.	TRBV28	CASSGRGAGYNEQFF	TGTGCCAGCAGTGGTCGGGGGGCTGGCTACAATGAGCAGTTCTTC
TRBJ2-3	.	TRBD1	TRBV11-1	CASSLRSGGSTDTQYF	TGTGCCAGCAGCTTAAGGTCAGGGGGCAGCACAGATACGCAGTATTTT
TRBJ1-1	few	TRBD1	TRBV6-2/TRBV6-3	CASSDQQGINTEAFF	TGTGCCAGCAGTGACCAACAGGGGATTAACACTGAAGCTTTCTTT
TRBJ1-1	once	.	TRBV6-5	CASSPRGATEAFF	TGTGCCAGCAGTCCCAGGGGAGCCACTGAAGCTTTCTTT
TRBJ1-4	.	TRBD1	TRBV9	CASSKDRGTNEKLFF	TGTGCCAGCAGCAAGGACAGGGGAACTAATGAAAAACTGTTTTTT
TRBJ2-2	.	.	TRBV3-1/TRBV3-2	CASSRLDAGELFF	TGTGCCAGCAGTCGACTAGACGCCGGGGAGCTGTTTTTT
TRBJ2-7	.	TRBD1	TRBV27	CASSLGRGLPYEQYF	TGTGCCAGCAGTTTAGGCAGGGGGCTTCCCTACGAGCAGTACTTC
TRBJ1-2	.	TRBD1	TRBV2	CASSSGGDGYTF	TGTGCCAGCAGTTCAGGGGGAGATGGCTACACCTTC
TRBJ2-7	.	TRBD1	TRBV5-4	CASRMGQGYEQYF	TGTGCCAGCAGGATGGGACAGGGCTACGAGCAGTACTTC
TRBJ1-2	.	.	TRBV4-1	CASSQGSGGSLNYGYTF	TGCGCCAGCAGCCAAGGGAGCGGGGGATCCCTTAACTATGGCTACACCTTC
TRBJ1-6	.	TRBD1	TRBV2	CASSQQGASSPLHF	TGTGCCAGCAGTCAACAGGGGGCTAGTTCACCCCTCCACTTT
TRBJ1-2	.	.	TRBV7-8	CASSPLQEPYGYTF	TGTGCCAGCAGCCCACTACAGGAACCCTATGGCTACACCTTC
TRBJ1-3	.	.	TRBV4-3	CASSQDGGRLLSGNTIYF	TGCGCCAGCAGCCAAGACGGAGGGAGACTTCTCTCTGGAAACACCATATATTTT
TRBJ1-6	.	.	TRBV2	CASSTQGGVNSPLHF	TGTGCCAGCAGTACCCAGGGAGGGGTAAATTCACCCCTCCACTTT
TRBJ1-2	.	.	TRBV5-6	CASSLVGGGYTF	TGTGCCAGCAGCTTGGTAGGGGGTGGCTACACCTTC
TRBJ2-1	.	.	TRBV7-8	CASSSDRQTEQFF	TGTGCCAGCAGCTCAGACAGACAGACTGAGCAGTTCTTC
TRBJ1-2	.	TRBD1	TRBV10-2	CASNSGGSNYGYTF	TGCGCCAGCAACTCAGGGGGCAGTAACTATGGCTACACCTTC
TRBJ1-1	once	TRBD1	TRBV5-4	CASSFGRGGQANTEAFF	TGTGCCAGCAGTTTCGGTCGCGGGGGACAGGCGAACACTGAAGCTTTCTTT
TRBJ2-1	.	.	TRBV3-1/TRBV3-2	CASSLTAESSYNEQFF	TGTGCCAGCAGCCTCACAGCGGAAAGCTCCTACAATGAGCAGTTCTTC
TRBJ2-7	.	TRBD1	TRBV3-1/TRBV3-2	CASSRDRASYEQYF	TGTGCCAGCAGCAGGGACAGGGCCTCCTACGAGCAGTACTTC
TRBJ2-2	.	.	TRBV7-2	CASSPRLERAGELFF	TGTGCCAGCAGCCCCAGACTAGAACGGGCCGGGGAGCTGTTTTTT
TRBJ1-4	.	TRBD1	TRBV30	CAWNPQGNEKLFF	TGTGCCTGGAATCCACAGGGGAATGAAAAACTGTTTTTT
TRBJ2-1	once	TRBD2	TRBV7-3	CASSQRTSGRLDEQFF	TGTGCCAGCAGCCAGCGGACTAGCGGGAGGTTGGATGAGCAGTTCTTC
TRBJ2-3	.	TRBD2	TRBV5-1	CASSRAGTSGTRTDTQYF	TGCGCCAGCAGCCGGGCCGGGACTAGCGGGACCCGCACAGATACGCAGTATTTT
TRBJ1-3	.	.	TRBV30	CAWIQGTIYF	TGTGCCTGGATTCAGGGCACCATATATTTT
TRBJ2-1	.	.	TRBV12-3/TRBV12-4	CASSFLTAGEQFF	TGTGCCAGCAGTTTTTTGACTGCGGGGGAGCAGTTCTTC
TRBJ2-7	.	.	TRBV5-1	CASSSDAGSSYEQYF	TGCGCCAGCAGCTCGGATGCAGGTAGCTCCTACGAGCAGTACTTC
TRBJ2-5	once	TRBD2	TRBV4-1	CASSQGVVAGNQETQYF	TGCGCCAGCAGCCAAGGCGTAGTAGCGGGCAACCAAGAGACCCAGTACTTC
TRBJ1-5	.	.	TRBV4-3	CASSQGRDQPQHF	TGCGCCAGCAGCCAAGGCCGAGATCAGCCCCAGCATTTT
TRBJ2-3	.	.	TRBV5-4	CASSLQTRIEDTQYF	TGTGCCAGCAGCTTGCAAACTAGGATAGAAGATACGCAGTATTTT
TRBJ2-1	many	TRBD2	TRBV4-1	CASSTRGLAGDNEQFF	TGCGCCAGCAGCACCCGGGGGCTAGCGGGAGACAATGAGCAGTTCTTC
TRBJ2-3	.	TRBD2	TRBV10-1	CASRGGGPTDTQYF	TGCGCCAGCAGAGGCGGGGGGCCCACAGATACGCAGTATTTT
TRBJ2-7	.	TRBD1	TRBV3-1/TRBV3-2	CASSSGQGAYEQYF	TGTGCCAGCAGCTCGGGTCAGGGGGCTTACGAGCAGTACTTC
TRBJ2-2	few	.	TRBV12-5	CASGPGTGELFF	TGTGCTAGTGGGCCAGGCACCGGGGAGCTGTTTTTT
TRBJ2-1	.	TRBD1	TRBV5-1	CASSLTPGQRYNEQFF	TGCGCCAGCAGCTTGACCCCGGGACAGAGGTACAATGAGCAGTTCTTC
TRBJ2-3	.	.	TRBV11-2	CASSLGGNTDTQYF	TGTGCCAGCAGCTTGGGCGGGAACACAGATACGCAGTATTTT
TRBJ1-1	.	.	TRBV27	CASGVTSNTEAFF	TGTGCCAGCGGAGTCACCTCGAACACTGAAGCTTTCTTT
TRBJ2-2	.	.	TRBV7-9	CASSPEAGRNGELFF	TGTGCCAGCAGCCCAGAGGCAGGGCGAAACGGGGAGCTGTTTTTT
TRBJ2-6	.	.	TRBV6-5	CASSSSGLPGANVLTF	TGTGCCAGCAGTTCATCAGGACTTCCTGGGGCCAACGTCCTGACTTTC
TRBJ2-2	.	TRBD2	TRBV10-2	CASSESGTSGTTANTGELFF	TGCGCCAGCAGTGAGTCCGGGACTAGCGGTACTACCGCGAACACCGGGGAGCTGTTTTTT